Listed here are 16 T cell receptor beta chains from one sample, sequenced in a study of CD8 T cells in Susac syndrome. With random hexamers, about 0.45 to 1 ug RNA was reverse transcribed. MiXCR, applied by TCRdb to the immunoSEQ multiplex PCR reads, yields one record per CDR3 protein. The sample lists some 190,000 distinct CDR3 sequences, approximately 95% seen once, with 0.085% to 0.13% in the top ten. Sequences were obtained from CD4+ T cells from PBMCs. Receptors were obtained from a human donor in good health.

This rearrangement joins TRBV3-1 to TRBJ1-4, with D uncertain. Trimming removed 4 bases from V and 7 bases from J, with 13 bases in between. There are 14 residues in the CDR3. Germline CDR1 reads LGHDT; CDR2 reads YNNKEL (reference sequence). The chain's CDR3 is CASSRTAFLEKLFF. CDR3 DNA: TGTGCCAGCAGCCGGACGGCGTTTCTTGAAAAACTGTTTTTT.

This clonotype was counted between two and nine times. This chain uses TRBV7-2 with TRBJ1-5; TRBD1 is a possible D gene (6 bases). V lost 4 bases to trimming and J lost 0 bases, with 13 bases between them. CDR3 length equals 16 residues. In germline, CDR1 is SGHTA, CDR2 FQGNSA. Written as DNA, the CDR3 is TGTGCCAGCAGCTCGCAGGGGCGTTATAGCAATCAGCCCCAGCATTTT. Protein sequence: CASSSQGRYSNQPQHF.

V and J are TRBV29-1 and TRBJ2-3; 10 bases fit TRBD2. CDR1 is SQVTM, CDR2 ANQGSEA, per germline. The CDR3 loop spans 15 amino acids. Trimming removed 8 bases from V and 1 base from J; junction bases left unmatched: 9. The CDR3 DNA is TGCAGCTCCCGGGCTAGCGGGAGCCGCACAGATACGCAGTATTTT. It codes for CSSRASGSRTDTQYF.

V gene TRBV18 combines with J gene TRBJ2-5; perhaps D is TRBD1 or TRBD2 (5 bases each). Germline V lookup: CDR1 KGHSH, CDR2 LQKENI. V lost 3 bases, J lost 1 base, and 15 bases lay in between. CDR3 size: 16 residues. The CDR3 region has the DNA TGTGCCAGCTCACCCCTGTACACCGGGACCCAAGAGACCCAGTACTTC. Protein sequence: CASSPLYTGTQETQYF.

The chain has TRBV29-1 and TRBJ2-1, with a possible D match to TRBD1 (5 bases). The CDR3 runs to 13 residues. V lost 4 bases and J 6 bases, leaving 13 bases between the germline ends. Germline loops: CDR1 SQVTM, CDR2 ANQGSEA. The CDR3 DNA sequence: TGCAGCGTTGCCCCCGACAGATCCAATGAGCAGTTCTTC. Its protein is CSVAPDRSNEQFF.

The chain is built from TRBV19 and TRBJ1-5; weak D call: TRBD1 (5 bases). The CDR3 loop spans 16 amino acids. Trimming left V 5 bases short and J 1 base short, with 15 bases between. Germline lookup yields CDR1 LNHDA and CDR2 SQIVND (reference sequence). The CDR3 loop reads CASSPPTGRSNQPQHF. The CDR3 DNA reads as TGTGCCAGTAGTCCCCCGACGGGACGGAGCAATCAGCCCCAGCATTTT.

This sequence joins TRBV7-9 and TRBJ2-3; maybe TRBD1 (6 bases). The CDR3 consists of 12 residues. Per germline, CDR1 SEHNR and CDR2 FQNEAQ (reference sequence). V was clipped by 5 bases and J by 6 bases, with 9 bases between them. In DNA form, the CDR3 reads TGTGCCAGCAGCCCCACAGGGGATACGCAGTATTTT. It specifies CASSPTGDTQYF.

The CDR3 reads CASSLGSGGEQFF. CDR3 in DNA: TGCGCCAGCAGCTTGGGGTCAGGGGGCGAGCAGTTCTTC. This chain connects TRBV5-1 to TRBJ2-1; 8 bases match TRBD1. Losses at the gene ends were 0 bases for V and 10 bases for J; bases not matched to a gene: 3. The V gene's germline CDR1 is SGHRS and CDR2 YFSETQ. CDR3 size: 13 residues.

The CDR3: CAWSLIGTGVLGYTF. Here the CDR3 DNA reads TGTGCCTGGAGTCTGATCGGGACAGGGGTATTAGGCTACACCTTC. The gene calls are TRBV30 and TRBJ1-2; 10 nucleotides align to TRBD1. The length of the CDR3 is 15 residues. Germline loops: CDR1 GTSNPN, CDR2 SVGIG (reference sequence). The V and J ends lost 2 bases and 8 bases, in that order; junction bases with no gene match: 11.

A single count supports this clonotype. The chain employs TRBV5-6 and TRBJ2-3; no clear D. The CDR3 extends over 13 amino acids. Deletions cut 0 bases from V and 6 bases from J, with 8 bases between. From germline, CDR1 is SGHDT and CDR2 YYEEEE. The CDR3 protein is CASSLARYDTQYF. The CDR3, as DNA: TGTGCCAGCAGCTTGGCCCGGTACGATACGCAGTATTTT.

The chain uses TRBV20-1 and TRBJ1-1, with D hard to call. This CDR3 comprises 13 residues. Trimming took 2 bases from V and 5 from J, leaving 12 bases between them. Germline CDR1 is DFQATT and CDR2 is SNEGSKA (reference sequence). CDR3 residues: CSARNSQRTEAFF. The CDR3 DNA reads TGCAGTGCTAGAAATAGCCAACGGACTGAAGCTTTCTTT.

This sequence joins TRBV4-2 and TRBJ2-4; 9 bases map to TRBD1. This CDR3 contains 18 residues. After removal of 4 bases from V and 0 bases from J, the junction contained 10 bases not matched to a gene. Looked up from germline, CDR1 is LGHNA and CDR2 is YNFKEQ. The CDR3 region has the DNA TGTGCCAGCAGCCCCCGGGACAGGGATTCTCTAGCCAAAAACATTCAGTACTTC. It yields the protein CASSPRDRDSLAKNIQYF.

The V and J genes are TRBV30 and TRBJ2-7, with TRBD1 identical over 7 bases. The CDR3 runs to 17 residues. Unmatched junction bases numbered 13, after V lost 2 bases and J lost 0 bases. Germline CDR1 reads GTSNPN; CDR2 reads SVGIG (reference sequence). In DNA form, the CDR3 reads TGTGCCTGGAGTCCCCAAGGGCTACGGGACAGCTCCTACGAGCAGTACTTC. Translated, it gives CAWSPQGLRDSSYEQYF.

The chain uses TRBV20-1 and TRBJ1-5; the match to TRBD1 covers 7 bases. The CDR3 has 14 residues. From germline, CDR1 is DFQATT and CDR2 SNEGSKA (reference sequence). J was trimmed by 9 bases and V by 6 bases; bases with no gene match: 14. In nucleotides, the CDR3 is TGCAGTGCCCGACGACAGGGTGAATGGGGGCCCCAGCATTTT. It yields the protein CSARRQGEWGPQHF.

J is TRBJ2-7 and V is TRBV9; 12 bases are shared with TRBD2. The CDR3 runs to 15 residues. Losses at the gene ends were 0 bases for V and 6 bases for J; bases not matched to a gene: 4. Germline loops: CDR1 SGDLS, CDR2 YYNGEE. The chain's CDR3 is CASSVALAGGREQYF. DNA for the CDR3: TGTGCCAGCAGCGTAGCACTAGCGGGAGGTCGCGAGCAGTACTTC.

The CDR3 bases are TGTGCCAGCAGCCAAGCAGGGCCACTCGGGACTAGCGGATACAATGAGCAGTTCTTC. It codes for CASSQAGPLGTSGYNEQFF. This sequence joins TRBV4-2 and TRBJ2-1, with 11 positions matching TRBD2. Germline lookup yields CDR1 LGHNA and CDR2 YNFKEQ. The CDR3 runs to 19 residues. The V and J ends lost 1 base and 4 bases, in that order; junction bases with no gene match: 12.